Listed below are T cell receptor beta chains from one sample, sequenced in a study of blood T cell repertoires in COVID-19. Using immunoSEQ multiplex PCR, the repertoire was profiled, and TCRdb retains in-frame clones only, with some absent. This table has roughly 20,000 clones, 85% to 90% appearing once. The sequenced sample consisted of peripheral blood. These receptors all come from a human donor in a cohort sampled during active COVID-19. Each CDR3 is given without its conserved first and last residue. Some rows have no size entry. The others give once, few or many, or a class for an expanded clone.

>TRBJ2-7|NA|TRBV11-1
ASRGQGLHEQY
>TRBJ2-1|NA|TRBV7-2
ASSLVVSAYNNEQF
>TRBJ2-1|NA|TRBV19
ASSIPAGGLNEQF
>TRBJ2-5|NA|TRBV5-1
ASSIGGQGEETQY
>TRBJ2-2|NA|TRBV5-5
ASSRGVANTGELF
>TRBJ2-5|NA|TRBV24-1
ATSGAVGTPQY
>TRBJ2-3|NA|TRBV6-2/TRBV6-3
ASSTERAYTQY
>TRBJ2-7|few|TRBV29-1
SVATGTGTWGYEQY
>TRBJ1-1|NA|TRBV2
ASSLQGYTEAF
>TRBJ2-5|NA|TRBV28
ASSGPRRETQY
>TRBJ2-1|NA|TRBV25-1
ASSELAGGSYNEQF
>TRBJ1-6|NA|TRBV10-3
AITATGENSPLH
>TRBJ1-1|NA|TRBV6-5
ASSPGTRMNTEAF
>TRBJ2-1|few|TRBV7-2
ASTLSQGAGEQF
>TRBJ2-7|NA|TRBV7-8
ASSLGAGAYEQY
>TRBJ2-1|NA|TRBV5-4
ASSSGPPGDNEQF
>TRBJ1-1|NA|TRBV6-5
ASSPLKYYTEAF
>TRBJ2-5|NA|TRBV3-1/TRBV3-2
ASSQDVRTSGTETQY
>TRBJ2-5|NA|TRBV4-1
ASSQAQREGSETQY
>TRBJ2-7|NA|TRBV28
ASSPDLREGAYEQY
>TRBJ2-3|once|TRBV29-1
SVEGAAGTPTSTDTQY
>TRBJ2-5|NA|TRBV30
AWTGLAGQETQY
>TRBJ2-3|NA|TRBV4-1
ASSQGRTSGTDTQY
>TRBJ1-1|NA|TRBV28
ASSYYRISNTEAF
>TRBJ1-1|NA|TRBV29-1
SVWTPTGGTEAF
>TRBJ2-3|NA|TRBV6-6
ASRGREVDTDTQY
>TRBJ2-2|NA|TRBV9
ASSQWGRGELF
>TRBJ1-2|once|TRBV6-1
ASSERENYGYT
>TRBJ2-5|NA|TRBV5-8
ASSLGQGAPAGQETQY
>TRBJ2-2|NA|TRBV24-1
ATSDPTGLAGNTGELF
>TRBJ1-6|NA|TRBV2
ASSGDRLSPLH
>TRBJ2-1|NA|TRBV6-2/TRBV6-3
ASSYWEAKF
>TRBJ1-1|NA|TRBV6-6
ASRFQGLGTEAF
>TRBJ1-5|NA|TRBV18
ASSPYPRNQPQH
>TRBJ2-7|NA|TRBV10-3
AIGAGAAKGYEQY
>TRBJ2-3|NA|TRBV5-5
ASSLYATITDTQY
>TRBJ2-1|NA|TRBV11-2
ASSPAGYNEQF
>TRBJ2-7|NA|TRBV6-5
ASSYSSGSTYEQY
>TRBJ2-7|NA|TRBV5-5
ASSDGGVSYEQY
>TRBJ1-5|NA|TRBV30
AWSTGISSNQPQH
>TRBJ1-3|NA|TRBV6-6
ASIDRGGLSGNTIY
>TRBJ1-1|NA|TRBV19
ASSTGGPEAF
>TRBJ2-5|few|TRBV15
ATSRRDSSQETQY
>TRBJ2-3|NA|TRBV11-2
ASLARASSTDTQY
>TRBJ2-3|NA|TRBV30
AWSALGGGEADTQY
>TRBJ2-2|NA|TRBV5-1
ASSLGGGTGELF